These T cell receptor beta chains were read from a single sample in a study of blood T cells in healthy people across ages. MiXCR was run by TCRdb on the 5' RACE reads, yielding one entry per CDR3 protein. The sample records fewer than 800,000 distinct CDR3 sequences, approximately 21% being singletons. Sequencing input: blood. The receptors derive from a man in his sixties or seventies in good health. The CDR3 runs from the conserved cysteine through the conserved F or W. D genes are given only for firm matches. A row's size may be missing; if present it is once, few, many or a size class.

clone_size j_call v_call d_call cdr3_aa cdr3_nt
. TRBJ1-2 TRBV5-4 . CASTSSGGAYGYTF TGTGCCAGCACCTCGAGTGGGGGCGCCTATGGCTACACCTTC
few TRBJ2-5 TRBV29-1 . CSVAGSYKETQYF TGCAGCGTTGCGGGCAGCTACAAAGAGACCCAGTACTTC
. TRBJ2-3 TRBV20-1 TRBD2 CSASLAGVEDTQYF TGCAGTGCTAGTTTAGCGGGAGTGGAAGATACGCAGTATTTT
many TRBJ2-5 TRBV5-1 . CASSLIPQETQYF TGCGCCAGCAGCTTAATACCCCAAGAGACCCAGTACTTC
few TRBJ1-2 TRBV7-8 . CASSTHGAANYGYTF TGTGCCAGCAGCACCCACGGGGCCGCTAACTATGGCTACACCTTC
few TRBJ2-3 TRBV20-1 . CSARGGAGDTQYF TGCAGTGCTAGAGGCGGGGCAGGGGATACGCAGTATTTT
. TRBJ1-5 TRBV28 . CASTPGDLGRQPQHF TGTGCCAGCACCCCCGGGGACTTAGGCCGGCAGCCCCAGCATTTT
. TRBJ1-4 TRBV28 . CASSLLTTATNEKLFF TGTGCCAGCAGTCTTCTGACAACTGCAACTAATGAAAAACTGTTTTTT
few TRBJ2-5 TRBV9 TRBD2 CASSVATLAGRETQYF TGTGCCAGCAGCGTAGCTACACTAGCGGGAAGGGAGACCCAGTACTTC
few TRBJ1-3 TRBV7-2 . CASSLGPAFSGNTIYF TGTGCCAGCAGCTTAGGGCCTGCTTTCTCTGGAAACACCATATATTTT
. TRBJ2-7 TRBV6-1 . CASSAWPAAYEQYF TGTGCCAGCAGTGCTTGGCCAGCAGCCTACGAGCAGTACTTC
. TRBJ2-2 TRBV7-9 . CASTVPNTGELFF TGTGCCAGCACCGTGCCCAACACCGGGGAGCTGTTTTTT
many TRBJ2-1 TRBV28 . CASSFRGPYNEQFF TGTGCCAGCAGTTTCCGGGGCCCCTACAATGAGCAGTTCTTC
. TRBJ2-5 TRBV29-1 . CSVVISGSHLETQYF TGCAGCGTTGTGATCAGCGGATCACATTTAGAGACCCAGTACTTC